These 32 T cell receptor beta chains share one sample of origin, sequenced in a study of T cell repertoires in aging, cancer and after chemotherapy. Peripheral blood genomic DNA, not sorted cells or RNA, was the template. Multiplex touch-down PCR with TRB-A/B primers amplified rearranged V-D-J TRB sequences. A single record per CDR3 protein comes from TCRdb applying MiXCR to the multiplex PCR reads. The data contain about 11,000 distinct CDR3 sequences, roughly two fifths of them singletons. Sequencing input: blood. All receptors derive from a human donor in good health.

The chain combines TRBV6-4 with TRBJ2-5; D unresolved. CDR3 length equals 14 residues. In germline, CDR1 is MRHNA, CDR2 SNTAGT. Trimming pared 3 bases from V and 4 bases from J, leaving 12 bases between. For the CDR3, the DNA is TGTGCCAGCAGTGAAGGCTACAGTGGAGAGACCCAGTACTTC. It translates to CASSEGYSGETQYF.

This chain joins TRBV6-5 and TRBJ2-2, with a tentative D call TRBD2 (6 bases). The length of the CDR3 is 15 residues. CDR1 and CDR2 from the germline V gene are MNHEY and SVGAGI. Trimming left V 5 bases short and J 1 base short, with 11 bases between. CDR3 region: CASSEGLMNTGELFF. The CDR3 DNA reads as TGTGCCAGCAGTGAGGGACTGATGAACACCGGGGAGCTGTTTTTT.

In nucleotides, the CDR3 is TGCAGTGCCCGAGGGGCTGAAGCTTTCTTT. Translation: CSARGAEAFF. V and J are TRBV20-1 and TRBJ1-1, with a tentative D call TRBD1 (5 bases). Germline V gene data show CDR1 as DFQATT and CDR2 as SNEGSKA (reference sequence). CDR3 length equals 10 residues. V lost 6 bases, J lost 6 bases, and 8 bases lay in between.

The CDR3 loop is CASSLGPQGKTQYF. As DNA, the CDR3 is TGTGCCAGCAGCTTGGGTCCCCAGGGAAAGACCCAGTACTTC. The V call is TRBV5-6, the J call TRBJ2-5, with D perhaps matching TRBD1 (5 bases). This CDR3 has 14 amino acids. Trimming pared 0 bases from V and 6 bases from J, leaving 12 bases between. Germline values: CDR1 SGHDT, CDR2 YYEEEE.

The genes are TRBV12-3 or TRBV12-4 and TRBJ2-6; no firm D call. The V gene lost 6 bases and the J gene lost 3 bases, with 12 bases spanning the gap. The CDR3 is 15 residues long. CDR3 loop: CASSPQGFGANVLTF. CDR3 bases: TGTGCCAGCAGCCCACAAGGGTTTGGGGCCAACGTCCTGACTTTC.

This chain joins TRBV5-6 and TRBJ1-2; TRBD1 aligns across 9 bases. The CDR3 is 15 amino acids. CDR1 and CDR2 (germline): SGHDT, YYEEEE. Losses at the gene ends were 2 bases for V and 8 bases for J; bases not matched to a gene: 10. In DNA, the CDR3 is TGTGCCAGCAGCTTACCGGGACAGGGTGATAAGGGCTACACCTTC. Its translation: CASSLPGQGDKGYTF.

In this sample, this clonotype turned up a few times. The J gene is TRBJ2-1, the V gene TRBV20-1; maybe TRBD2 (6 bases). Trimming took off 6 bases at V and 0 bases at J, with 12 bases between the two ends. The germline V gene encodes CDR1 DFQATT and CDR2 SNEGSKA (reference sequence). The CDR3 extends over 14 amino acids. CDR3 region: CSALRESSYNEQFF. In DNA, the CDR3 is TGCAGTGCCCTACGGGAGAGCTCCTACAATGAGCAGTTCTTC.

The chain employs TRBV20-1 and TRBJ2-2, with no clear D. V lost 4 bases and J 0 bases, leaving 9 bases between the germline ends. Germline V gene sequence: CDR1 DFQATT, CDR2 SNEGSKA (reference sequence). The CDR3 has 14 residues. Here the CDR3 reads CSANKVPNTGELFF. CDR3 nucleotides: TGCAGTGCTAACAAGGTCCCGAACACCGGGGAGCTGTTTTTT.

The sample holds a few counts of this clonotype. The chain uses TRBV7-2 and TRBJ2-1; 9 bases are a match to TRBD2. CDR1 and CDR2 (germline): SGHTA, FQGNSA. This CDR3 comprises 15 residues. V was clipped by 5 bases and J by 7 bases; unmatched bases: 9. The CDR3 reads CASSARAGGGNEQFF. The CDR3 bases are TGTGCCAGCAGCGCCCGAGCGGGAGGTGGTAATGAGCAGTTCTTC. Supplemented by reference TRBV7-2 and TRBJ2-1, the full variable domain reads GAGVSQSPSNKVTEKGKDVELRCDPISGHTALYWYRQSLGQGLEFLIYFQGNSAPDKSGLPSDRFSAERTGGSVSTLTIQRTQQEDSAVYLCASSARAGGGNEQFFGPGTRLTVL.

This clonotype was counted only a few times. The CDR3 sequence: CASSYGGPQHF. The DNA of the CDR3 is TGTGCCAGCAGTTATGGTGGGCCCCAGCATTTT. The chain has TRBV6-2 or TRBV6-3 and TRBJ1-5; no reliable D call. With 3 bases removed from V and 9 bases from J, the gap between germline ends came to 6 bases. CDR1 is MNHEY and CDR2 is SVGEGT in the germline V gene. This CDR3 is built from 11 residues.

This chain uses TRBV6-1 with TRBJ1-2; D is perhaps TRBD1 (5 bases). Germline values: CDR1 MNHNS, CDR2 SASEGT. The CDR3 is 16 residues long. V lost 6 bases, J lost 3 bases, and 20 bases lay in between. CDR3 bases: TGTGCCAGCAGCCAGAGGGGCCCCGTAGGGTACTATGGCTACACCTTC. This encodes CASSQRGPVGYYGYTF.

This chain uses TRBV13 with TRBJ2-1; 13 bases match TRBD2. In germline, CDR1 is PRHDT, CDR2 FYEKMQ (reference sequence). V lost 5 bases to trimming and J lost 4 bases; unmatched junction nucleotides: 2. The CDR3 has 15 amino acids. For the CDR3, the DNA is TGTGCCAGCAGCATACTAGCGGGAGGGTACAATGAGCAGTTCTTC. It encodes CASSILAGGYNEQFF.

This clonotype was observed a few times. The rearrangement links TRBV19 to TRBJ1-2, with 7 bases matching TRBD1. The CDR3 sequence is 12 residues long. Per germline, CDR1 LNHDA and CDR2 SQIVND (reference sequence). This CDR3 is CGIGDRLYGYTF. Here the CDR3 DNA reads TGTGGCATAGGGGACAGACTTTATGGCTACACCTTC.

This clonotype was counted a few times. V usage is TRBV6-1 and J usage is TRBJ1-5; the D gene is possibly TRBD1 (6 bases). V dropped 2 bases and J dropped 4 bases, with 9 bases sitting between them. Germline assignment: CDR1 MNHNS and CDR2 SASEGT. CDR3 length equals 14 residues. The CDR3 coding sequence is TGTGCCAGCAGTGAACAGGGGAATAATCAGCCCCAGCATTTT. It is translated as CASSEQGNNQPQHF.

This chain connects TRBV6-6 to TRBJ2-3; 8 nucleotides agree with TRBD1. From germline, CDR1 is MNHNY and CDR2 SVGAGI (reference sequence). J was trimmed by 4 bases and V by 0 bases; bases with no gene match: 6. The CDR3 is 16 residues long. CDR3 DNA: TGTGCCAGCAGTTACTCTAGCAGGGGGCGGTCAGATACGCAGTATTTT. Its protein product is CASSYSSRGRSDTQYF.

The V gene is TRBV19, the J gene TRBJ1-3; D gene unclear. Per the germline V gene, CDR1 is LNHDA and CDR2 is SQIVND (reference sequence). This CDR3 has 17 amino acids. V lost 6 bases and J lost 0, with 18 bases in between. The CDR3, as DNA: TGTGCCAGTAGCCCGATGGGAGGGCAAATCTCTGGAAACACCATATATTTT. It yields the protein CASSPMGGQISGNTIYF. Full variable domain (rest looked up from reference TRBV19 and TRBJ1-3): DGGITQSPKYLFRKEGQNVTLSCEQNLNHDAMYWYRQDPGQGLRLIYYSQIVNDFQKGDIAEGYSVSREKKESFPLTVTSAQKNPTAFYLCASSPMGGQISGNTIYFGEGSWLTVV.

This chain links TRBV11-2 with TRBJ2-3; D gene uncertain. V shed 3 bases and J shed 2 bases, with 0 bases lying between them. This CDR3 contains 11 residues. The germline V gene has CDR1 SGHAT and CDR2 FQNNGV. For the CDR3, the DNA is TGTGCCAGCAGCTTCACAGATACGCAGTATTTT. This codes for CASSFTDTQYF.

The gene calls are TRBV20-1 and TRBJ2-2, with D maybe TRBD2 (5 bases). The ends were cut back, 3 bases at V and 1 base at J, with 15 bases in the middle. Per the germline V gene, CDR1 is DFQATT and CDR2 is SNEGSKA (reference sequence). The CDR3 runs 16 residues. The CDR3 is CSASGPRGRNTGELFF. The CDR3 DNA follows: TGCAGTGCTAGTGGTCCCCGAGGGCGGAACACCGGGGAGCTGTTTTTT.

In its sample, this clonotype was seen once. The rearrangement joins TRBV30 to TRBJ1-5; D might be TRBD1 (5 bases). Germline V gene lookup returns CDR1 GTSNPN and CDR2 SVGIG (reference sequence). CDR3 length equals 13 residues. The germline V and J ends were trimmed by 8 bases and 7 bases, with 18 bases remaining between them. The CDR3 coding sequence is TGTGCCAGTAGTATCCGGGGCCGGCAGCCCCAGCATTTT. Its protein is CASSIRGRQPQHF.

This chain links TRBV12-3 or TRBV12-4 with TRBJ1-1; D possibly corresponds to TRBD1 (5 bases). The CDR3 has 14 residues. V was shortened by 1 base and J by 1 base, with 7 bases between the two germline ends. This CDR3 is CASSLGGQNTEAFF. CDR3 DNA: TGTGCCAGCAGTTTAGGAGGACAGAACACTGAAGCTTTCTTT.

The chain carries TRBV19 and TRBJ1-3, with D maybe TRBD1 (6 bases). The CDR3 loop spans 15 amino acids. CDR1 is LNHDA, CDR2 SQIVND, per germline (reference sequence). Trimming cost V 3 bases and J 2 bases, with 11 bases left between them. CDR3 in amino acids: CASSMTDSPGNTIYF. CDR3 nucleotides: TGTGCCAGTAGTATGACGGACAGCCCTGGAAACACCATATATTTT.

This clonotype was seen only a few times. This rearrangement joins TRBV19 to TRBJ1-2; weak D call: TRBD1 (6 bases). The CDR3 has 15 amino acids. The V end lost 7 bases, the J end lost 8 bases, and 23 bases lay between the germline ends. Germline V gives CDR1 LNHDA, CDR2 SQIVND (reference sequence). CDR3 coding DNA: TGTGCCAGTACCCCGGGGGGCTGGTCTTCCGGAGGCTACACCTTC. Translated, it gives CASTPGGWSSGGYTF.

This clonotype came up a few times. The V and J genes are TRBV29-1 and TRBJ2-7; D may be TRBD2 (5 bases). The CDR3 totals 14 residues. V was cut by 7 bases and J by 4 bases, with 20 bases left in between. The germline V gene has CDR1 SQVTM and CDR2 ANQGSEA. CDR3 sequence reads: CSATPGTRGYEQYF. DNA of the CDR3: TGCAGCGCCACGCCGGGAACTAGAGGGTACGAGCAGTACTTC.

The V and J genes are TRBV6-1 and TRBJ1-2; D unresolved. Germline CDR1 reads MNHNS; CDR2 reads SASEGT. V shed 7 bases and J shed 1 base, with 19 bases lying between them. There are 16 residues in the CDR3. The CDR3 spells CASTPRQIEINYGYTF. CDR3 nucleotides: TGTGCCAGCACCCCGAGGCAGATAGAAATTAACTATGGCTACACCTTC.

The rearrangement joins TRBV5-1 to TRBJ1-2; the D is unclear. V lost 4 bases and J lost 4, with 14 bases in between. The CDR3 spans 14 residues. The germline gives CDR1 SGHRS, CDR2 YFSETQ. Here the CDR3 reads CASSADKRTYGYTF. The CDR3 DNA sequence: TGCGCCAGCAGCGCCGACAAGAGAACCTATGGCTACACCTTC. The whole variable domain, remainder taken from reference TRBV5-1 and TRBJ1-2, is KAGVTQTPRYLIKTRGQQVTLSCSPISGHRSVSWYQQTPGQGLQFLFEYFSETQRNKGNFPGRFSGRQFSNSRSEMNVSTLELGDSALYLCASSADKRTYGYTFGSGTRLTVV.

The chain links TRBV4-1 to TRBJ1-2; D gene ambiguous. The ends were cut back, 1 base at V and 6 bases at J, with 15 bases in the middle. Germline CDR1 MGHRA, CDR2 YSYEKL. This CDR3 spans 15 amino acids. CDR3 sequence reads: CASSQVGGGIDGYTF. The CDR3 region has the DNA TGCGCCAGCAGCCAAGTAGGAGGAGGGATTGATGGCTACACCTTC.

This clonotype was recorded a few times. J is TRBJ1-5 and V is TRBV6-1; possibly TRBD1 for D (5 bases). The CDR3 runs to 14 residues. Germline lookup yields CDR1 MNHNS and CDR2 SASEGT. The V gene lost 7 bases and the J gene lost 7 bases, with 17 bases spanning the gap. CDR3 nucleotides: TGTGCCAGCACCCGCCCGGGGGAGGAGCAGCCCCAGCATTTT. Translated: CASTRPGEEQPQHF.

The chain joins TRBV20-1 to TRBJ2-7; D gene unclear. Germline CDR1 and CDR2: DFQATT and SNEGSKA (reference sequence). V was trimmed by 1 base and J by 6 bases, leaving 13 bases between them. The CDR3 extends over 13 amino acids. The CDR3 DNA reads TGCAGTGCTAGAGTGCTATCCGGTCGCGAGCAGTACTTC. Translation gives CSARVLSGREQYF.

This chain connects TRBV27 to TRBJ2-2, with 11 bases lining up with TRBD1. The junction had 1 base not matched to a gene; V was cut back by 3 bases and J by 4 bases. This CDR3 region has 15 residues. Germline V gives CDR1 MNHEY, CDR2 SMNVEV (reference sequence). Here the CDR3 reads CASSFGTGGTGELFF. CDR3 bases: TGTGCCAGCAGTTTTGGGACAGGGGGCACCGGGGAGCTGTTTTTT.

This clonotype came up a few times. The chain combines TRBV7-9 with TRBJ1-2; D remains ambiguous. The CDR3 sequence is 15 residues long. In germline, CDR1 is SEHNR, CDR2 FQNEAQ (reference sequence). V lost 7 bases to trimming and J lost 7 bases, with 22 bases between them. The chain's CDR3 is CASTLVWVSEAGYTF. The CDR3, as DNA: TGTGCCAGCACCCTTGTTTGGGTCAGTGAGGCTGGCTACACCTTC.

V gene TRBV27 combines with J gene TRBJ1-2; 11 bases fit TRBD1. The CDR3 has 19 amino acids. The V and J ends lost 2 bases and 1 base, in that order; junction bases with no gene match: 12. The V gene's germline CDR1 is MNHEY and CDR2 SMNVEV (reference sequence). Here the CDR3 reads CASSLGTGGQGGINYGYTF. CDR3 DNA sequence: TGTGCCAGCAGTTTAGGGACAGGGGGGCAGGGCGGAATTAACTATGGCTACACCTTC.

The chain is built from TRBV30 and TRBJ2-1; D ambiguous. Germline lookup yields CDR1 GTSNPN and CDR2 SVGIG (reference sequence). CDR3 size: 13 residues. The CDR3 is CATQVGSYNEQFF. CDR3 nucleotides: TGTGCTACGCAGGTGGGATCCTACAATGAGCAGTTCTTC.